This T cell receptor beta chain is drawn from a study of T-cell memory formation after mild COVID-19. Study at large: The two donors had largely donor-specific TCR clusters.

This clonotype was seen a few times. What it recognizes is unknown. A single record per CDR3 protein comes from TCRdb applying MiXCR to the 5' RACE reads. In the table there are more than 150,000 distinct CDR3 sequences, 20% to 25% of which are singletons. From germline, CDR1 is MNHNS and CDR2 SASEGT. The CDR3 is 14 amino acids. V dropped 1 base and J dropped 7 bases, with 11 bases sitting between them. Notes on the study in general: Cross-reactive memory apparently joined, as some responding clones appeared in pre-infection memory.

The V call is TRBV6-1, the J call TRBJ1-5; D is undetermined. The TCR originated in an adult woman who had mild COVID-19 (a few samples of this study predate the infection). Cell type and time point are not known. The sample was PBMCs or a T cell subset sorted from them (not recorded which). The CDR3 sequence: CASSEDGSWQPQHF. The CDR3 DNA reads TGTGCCAGCAGTGAAGATGGGTCCTGGCAGCCCCAGCATTTT.